Presented here are 30 T cell receptor beta chains from one specimen sequenced in a study of response to subunit inactivated influenza vaccine. TCRdb re-analysed the RT-PCR reads in MiXCR, keeping a single row per CDR3 protein. Seen here are roughly 160,000 distinct CDR3 sequences, 11% observed once, and the top ten hold around 12%. The specimen was non-naive T cells sorted from PBMCs, collected 40 to 50 days after vaccination. The receptor set was obtained from a man aged 45-65 years who received an inactivated influenza vaccine.

V gene TRBV5-6 combines with J gene TRBJ2-7; 10 bases match TRBD1. Germline values: CDR1 SGHDT, CDR2 YYEEEE. The CDR3 is 16 amino acids. Losses at the gene ends were 4 bases for V and 3 bases for J; bases not matched to a gene: 10. The CDR3: CASSLPGTGALYEQYF. In DNA form, the CDR3 reads TGTGCCAGCAGCCTACCCGGGACAGGGGCCCTCTACGAGCAGTACTTC.

The chain combines TRBV20-1 with TRBJ2-1, with a weak D call TRBD1 (5 bases). Trimming took off 0 bases at V and 12 bases at J, with 9 bases between the two ends. The CDR3 has 11 amino acids. Germline V lookup: CDR1 DFQATT, CDR2 SNEGSKA (reference sequence). CDR3 sequence reads: CSAREGLRQFF. CDR3 coding DNA: TGCAGTGCTAGAGAGGGGCTCAGGCAGTTCTTC.

This clonotype has ten or more counts. The rearrangement joins TRBV20-1 to TRBJ1-2; D not resolved. Per germline, CDR1 DFQATT and CDR2 SNEGSKA (reference sequence). V was clipped by 3 bases and J by 4 bases, with 12 bases between them. The CDR3 totals 13 residues. The CDR3 nucleotides read TGCAGTGCTAGGTGGGAGAGGTCCTATGGCTACACCTTC. Its translation: CSARWERSYGYTF.

This clonotype came up many times. V gene TRBV28 combines with J gene TRBJ1-5; no definite D call. Trimming stripped 2 bases from V and 7 bases from J, with 12 bases between. CDR3 size: 14 residues. Germline loops: CDR1 MDHEN, CDR2 SYDVKM. The CDR3 nucleotides are TGTGCCAGCAGTTTAGGTGTGACCCTACAGCCCCAGCATTTT. Its translation is CASSLGVTLQPQHF.

The chain combines TRBV6-2 or TRBV6-3 with TRBJ2-1; TRBD2 matches 7 bases. Germline CDR1 is MNHEY and CDR2 is SVGEGT. J gave up 6 bases and V 4 bases, and 9 bases lay outside the gene matches. The CDR3 runs to 15 residues. CDR3 nucleotide sequence: TGTGCCAGCAGTTTAGGAACTAGCGAATTCAATGAGCAGTTCTTC. Its translation is CASSLGTSEFNEQFF.

This chain joins TRBV14 and TRBJ2-1; 8 bases are a match to TRBD2. This CDR3 is built from 14 residues. CDR1 and CDR2 from the germline V gene are SGHDN and FVKESK. V lost 1 base to trimming and J lost 7 bases; unmatched junction nucleotides: 3. The CDR3 sequence is CASSQAGGPNEQFF. CDR3 DNA sequence: TGTGCCAGCAGCCAAGCGGGGGGGCCTAATGAGCAGTTCTTC.

This clonotype was recorded a few times. CDR3 sequence reads: CATSDYGNTIYF. For the CDR3, the DNA is TGTGCCACCAGTGATTATGGAAACACCATATATTTT. V and J are TRBV24-1 and TRBJ1-3; unclear D gene. Germline V CDR1 and CDR2: KGHDR, SFDVKD. V was trimmed by 2 bases and J by 3 bases, leaving 1 base between them. This CDR3 has 12 amino acids.

The V call is TRBV12-3 or TRBV12-4, the J call TRBJ1-2; 7 bases line up with TRBD1. The CDR3 sequence is 13 residues long. Trimming took 8 bases from V and 4 from J; bases not matched to a gene: 7. The CDR3 reads CASRTGAGYGYTF. CDR3 sequence (DNA): TGTGCCAGCCGAACAGGGGCGGGCTATGGCTACACCTTC.

This clonotype was detected only a few times. The J gene is TRBJ2-2, the V gene TRBV15; 7 bases line up with TRBD1. The germline CDR1 and CDR2 sequences are LNHNV and YYDKDF (reference sequence). J gave up 6 bases and V 3 bases, and 7 bases lay outside the gene matches. This CDR3 has 15 amino acids. The CDR3 sequence: CATSRGTAPAGELFF. CDR3 nucleotides: TGTGCCACCAGCAGGGGGACAGCCCCCGCCGGGGAGCTGTTTTTT. The full variable domain, completed using reference TRBV15 and TRBJ2-2, is DAMVIQNPRYQVTQFGKPVTLSCSQTLNHNVMYWYQQKSSQAPKLLFHYYDKDFNNEADTPDNFQSRRPNTSFCFLDIRSPGLGDTAMYLCATSRGTAPAGELFFGEGSRLTVL.

This clonotype was recorded a few times. The rearrangement links TRBV4-2 to TRBJ1-3, with D perhaps TRBD1 (5 bases). CDR1 and CDR2 from the germline V gene are LGHNA and YNFKEQ. Trimming left V 3 bases short and J 0 bases short, with 9 bases between. CDR3 length: 15 amino acids. DNA for the CDR3: TGTGCCAGCAGCCAGGGGGTTTACTCTGGAAACACCATATATTTT. Protein sequence: CASSQGVYSGNTIYF.

This chain links TRBV6-5 with TRBJ2-7, with D possibly being TRBD1 (6 bases). Trimming stripped 6 bases from V and 7 bases from J, with 10 bases between. Germline V lookup: CDR1 MNHEY, CDR2 SVGAGI. The CDR3 sequence is 11 residues long. The CDR3 sequence is CASRKQGEQYF. For the CDR3, the DNA is TGTGCCAGCAGAAAGCAGGGGGAGCAGTACTTC.

The chain couples TRBV7-2 to TRBJ1-6; perhaps TRBD1 as D (6 bases). CDR1 and CDR2 from the germline V gene are SGHTA and FQGNSA. This CDR3 has 16 residues. V dropped 4 bases and J dropped 8 bases, with 18 bases sitting between them. The CDR3 nucleotides are TGTGCCAGCAGCTATGACAGGCTCAGTAGCGATTCACCCCTCCACTTT. Translating it yields CASSYDRLSSDSPLHF.

This clonotype was observed at least ten times. The rearrangement joins TRBV12-3 or TRBV12-4 to TRBJ2-3, with 10 bases lining up with TRBD2. The CDR3 loop spans 17 amino acids. The junction had 9 bases not matched to a gene; V was cut back by 3 bases and J by 3 bases. The CDR3 DNA is TGTGCCAGCAGTTTTCAGTGGCTAGCGGGAGTTACAGATACGCAGTATTTT. This sequence encodes CASSFQWLAGVTDTQYF.

This clonotype has more than one count but fewer than ten. The V gene is TRBV20-1, the J gene TRBJ2-3; D is unclear. The CDR3 totals 15 residues. The germline V gene encodes CDR1 DFQATT and CDR2 SNEGSKA (reference sequence). Deletions cut 7 bases from V and 2 bases from J, with 19 bases between. CDR3 sequence (DNA): TGCAGTGTTCCAAGACTGGGCCTAAACACAGATACGCAGTATTTT. This codes for CSVPRLGLNTDTQYF.

V usage is TRBV28 and J usage is TRBJ1-2; D is ambiguous. This CDR3 is built from 14 residues. With 6 bases removed from V and 4 bases from J, the gap between germline ends came to 15 bases. In germline, CDR1 is MDHEN, CDR2 SYDVKM. The CDR3 sequence: CASRNTMTFYGYTF. In DNA, the CDR3 is TGTGCCAGCAGAAACACGATGACCTTCTATGGCTACACCTTC.

In this sample, this clonotype turned up a few times. This chain connects TRBV3-1 to TRBJ2-2; D is ambiguous. Trimming removed 1 base from V and 2 bases from J, with 8 bases in between. Germline V gene sequence: CDR1 LGHDT, CDR2 YNNKEL (reference sequence). The CDR3 has 15 residues. This chain's CDR3 is CASSQGGPNTGELFF. In DNA form, the CDR3 reads TGTGCCAGCAGCCAAGGTGGCCCCAACACCGGGGAGCTGTTTTTT.

This clonotype was recorded a few times. The chain joins TRBV7-3 to TRBJ2-1; 9 nucleotides line up with TRBD2. Trimming removed 4 bases from V and 6 bases from J; junction bases left unmatched: 7. CDR3 length: 15 amino acids. The germline V gene has CDR1 SGHTA and CDR2 FQGTGA. The CDR3 sequence is CASSSRTSAVNEQFF. CDR3 bases: TGTGCCAGCAGCTCCCGGACTAGCGCGGTCAATGAGCAGTTCTTC.

This clonotype occurred a few times. The chain employs TRBV5-1 and TRBJ1-1; the D is unclear. Per germline, CDR1 SGHRS and CDR2 YFSETQ. V dropped 0 bases and J dropped 4 bases, with 4 bases sitting between them. The CDR3 totals 12 residues. CDR3 protein: CASSLDGTEAFF. CDR3 nucleotide sequence: TGCGCCAGCAGCTTGGATGGCACTGAAGCTTTCTTT.

The chain carries TRBV20-1 and TRBJ2-1; perhaps TRBD2 as D (6 bases). The germline CDR1 and CDR2 sequences are DFQATT and SNEGSKA (reference sequence). The ends were cut back, 8 bases at V and 1 base at J, with 15 bases in the middle. This CDR3 contains 14 residues. CDR3 sequence: CSQIAEQSYNEQFF. CDR3 nucleotides: TGCAGTCAGATAGCGGAGCAATCCTACAATGAGCAGTTCTTC.

V and J are TRBV29-1 and TRBJ1-1; perhaps TRBD1 as D (6 bases). The germline CDR1 and CDR2 sequences are SQVTM and ANQGSEA. The CDR3 runs 13 residues. Deletions cut 3 bases from V and 0 bases from J, with 8 bases between. In nucleotides, the CDR3 is TGCAGCGTTGATCAGGGGATGAACACTGAAGCTTTCTTT. Translating it yields CSVDQGMNTEAFF.

Only a few counts were recorded for this clonotype. The CDR3 region is CASSVSGKFSYEQYF. The CDR3 DNA is TGTGCCAGCAGTGTATCGGGTAAATTTTCCTACGAGCAGTACTTC. The chain recombines TRBV28 with TRBJ2-7; no firm D call. This CDR3 has 15 residues. V was cut by 5 bases and J by 1 base, with 15 bases left in between. Germline-derived CDR1 and CDR2 are MDHEN and SYDVKM.

The genes are TRBV28 and TRBJ2-4; TRBD1 aligns across 7 bases. The CDR3 has 15 amino acids. Per the germline V gene, CDR1 is MDHEN and CDR2 is SYDVKM. V lost 2 bases, J lost 6 bases, and 7 bases stayed unmatched. The CDR3 DNA reads as TGTGCCAGCAGTTTAGGTTTTAACAGGGGAAACATTCAGTACTTC. It encodes CASSLGFNRGNIQYF.

The rearrangement links TRBV28 to TRBJ2-7; 8 bases align to TRBD1. The V gene end was trimmed by 5 bases and the J gene end by 0 bases; junction bases not matched to a gene: 6. Per germline, CDR1 MDHEN and CDR2 SYDVKM. The CDR3 totals 15 residues. The chain's CDR3 is CASSSYRGNSYEQYF. CDR3 coding DNA: TGTGCCAGCAGTAGCTACAGGGGGAACTCCTACGAGCAGTACTTC.

The chain links TRBV10-2 to TRBJ1-5; the D is unclear. Germline loops: CDR1 WSHSY, CDR2 SAAADI. This CDR3 has 13 amino acids. V was pared by 7 bases and J by 0 bases, with 7 bases between. The CDR3 loop is CASTGDSNQPQHF. The CDR3 coding sequence is TGCGCCAGCACTGGGGATAGCAATCAGCCCCAGCATTTT.

This clonotype has a handful of counts. Compared with germline, one end of the junction differs, possibly owing to a read error. The rearrangement uses TRBV20-1 and TRBJ2-1; D might be TRBD1 (6 bases). CDR1 is DFQATT and CDR2 is SNEGSKA in the germline V gene (reference sequence). The CDR3 is 15 amino acids. Here the CDR3 DNA reads TGCAGTGCTCGAGAAAGGGGGTCCTCCTACAATGAGCAGTTCTTC. It codes for CSARERGSSYNEQFF.

This sequence joins TRBV27 and TRBJ2-2, with 14 nucleotides matching TRBD2. CDR3 length equals 17 residues. V gave up 6 bases and J gave up 6 bases; unmatched junction bases: 9. The germline CDR1 and CDR2 sequences are MNHEY and SMNVEV (reference sequence). The CDR3 bases are TGTGCCAGCAGGAGACTAGCGGGAGGGCCAAGGGCCGGGGAGCTGTTTTTT. It specifies CASRRLAGGPRAGELFF.

V gene TRBV4-1 combines with J gene TRBJ2-1, with TRBD2 matching over 11 bases. Per germline, CDR1 MGHRA and CDR2 YSYEKL. V lost 0 bases and J lost 8; bases outside the gene matches: 3. CDR3 size: 15 residues. This chain's CDR3 is CASSQEPSGRHEQFF. As DNA, the CDR3 is TGCGCCAGCAGCCAAGAGCCTAGCGGGAGGCATGAGCAGTTCTTC.

This clonotype was detected many times. The chain's CDR3 is CASNQGPFREQYF. The CDR3 nucleotides are TGTGCCAGCAACCAGGGACCCTTTCGCGAGCAGTACTTC. The rearrangement joins TRBV28 to TRBJ2-7, with D perhaps matching TRBD1 or TRBD2 (5 bases each). Looked up from germline, CDR1 is MDHEN and CDR2 is SYDVKM. The CDR3 totals 13 residues. Deletions cut 7 bases from V and 6 bases from J, with 16 bases between. Filled out from reference TRBV28 and TRBJ2-7, the complete variable domain reads DVKVTQSSRYLVKRTGEKVFLECVQDMDHENMFWYRQDPGLGLRLIYFSYDVKMKEKGDIPEGYSVSREKKERFSLILESASTNQTSMYLCASNQGPFREQYFGPGTRLTVT.

The V gene is TRBV12-3 or TRBV12-4, the J gene TRBJ2-2, with 10 nucleotides matching TRBD1. Losses at the gene ends were 5 bases for V and 4 bases for J; bases not matched to a gene: 4. This CDR3 has 15 residues. The CDR3 nucleotides are TGTGCCAGCAGTAAGGACAGGGGGTTCACCGGGGAGCTGTTTTTT. Protein sequence: CASSKDRGFTGELFF.

This clonotype was seen ten or more times. This chain links TRBV27 with TRBJ2-1; either TRBD1 or TRBD2 may supply D (6 bases each). Germline V gene data show CDR1 as MNHEY and CDR2 as SMNVEV (reference sequence). The V end lost 7 bases, the J end lost 4 bases, and 17 bases lay between the germline ends. This CDR3 region has 15 residues. The CDR3 region has the DNA TGTGCCAGCAATTCTATTGGAGGGGGATACAATGAGCAGTTCTTC. Protein product: CASNSIGGGYNEQFF.